One and the same sample provided the 16 T cell receptor beta chains below, sequenced in a study of molecular identifiers for immune sequencing clone quantification. MiXCR was run by TCRdb on the PCR reads, yielding one entry per CDR3 protein. The sample holds about 630,000 distinct CDR3 sequences, around 25% seen once. The sequencing input was naive CD8+ T cells from blood, with Jurkat cell RNA spiked in. The subset: FACS-sorted CD8+CD4-CCR7+CD45RA+ naive T cells. The receptors were gathered from a human donor in good health. Some libraries in this study had Jurkat cell RNA spiked in.

CDR3 loop: CASSQKTSTSTDTQYF. Written as DNA, the CDR3 is TGCGCCAGCAGCCAAAAGACTAGCACTAGCACAGATACGCAGTATTTT. The V call is TRBV4-1, the J call TRBJ2-3, with 7 nucleotides matching TRBD2. The germline CDR1 and CDR2 sequences are MGHRA and YSYEKL. This CDR3 comprises 16 residues. Unmatched junction bases numbered 5, after V lost 2 bases and J lost 0 bases.

This clonotype was picked up many times. The chain is built from TRBV4-1 and TRBJ2-3; D perhaps matches TRBD2 (6 bases). The germline V gene has CDR1 MGHRA and CDR2 YSYEKL. The CDR3 is 18 residues long. Trimming shortened V by 3 bases and J by 6 bases, and 25 bases separated the two germline ends. The CDR3 DNA sequence: TGCGCCAGCAGCCAGCAAGGAGGGACTGTGGGGTTCGGGGATACGCAGTATTTT. The encoded protein is CASSQQGGTVGFGDTQYF.

With regard to this clonotype: This may come from a read error, since a much larger clone is one base off. This chain connects TRBV4-3 to TRBJ2-1, with D possibly called TRBD1 or TRBD2 (5 bases each). CDR1 and CDR2 (germline): LGHNA, YSLEER. Trimming took 0 bases from V and 10 from J, leaving 16 bases between them. This CDR3 contains 15 residues. CDR3 loop: CASSQEGTGSYEQFF. CDR3 DNA sequence: TGCGCCAGCAGCCAAGAAGGGACGGGGAGCTACGAGCAGTTCTTC.

Concerning this clonotype: Being one base from a much bigger clone, this may be a read error. The chain recombines TRBV6-6 with TRBJ2-7, with D possibly matching TRBD1 (6 bases). V was trimmed by 7 bases and J by 4 bases, leaving 11 bases between them. Germline-derived CDR1 and CDR2 are MNHNY and SVGAGI (reference sequence). This CDR3 is built from 12 residues. The CDR3 sequence: CASKRTEYEQYF. CDR3 coding DNA: TGTGCCAGCAAACGGACAGAGTACGAGCAGTACTTC.

This clonotype was counted a few times. The chain couples TRBV13 to TRBJ1-1; no firm D call. The length of the CDR3 is 13 residues. The ends were cut back, 5 bases at V and 4 bases at J, with 11 bases in the middle. Germline values: CDR1 PRHDT, CDR2 FYEKMQ (reference sequence). In DNA, the CDR3 is TGTGCCAGCAGCCCTACTGTGATCACTGAAGCTTTCTTT. Its protein is CASSPTVITEAFF.

Many counts were recorded for this clonotype. The chain combines TRBV4-3 with TRBJ2-7; unclear D gene. The CDR3 totals 13 residues. V lost 0 bases and J 4 bases, leaving 7 bases between the germline ends. The germline gives CDR1 LGHNA, CDR2 YSLEER. CDR3 sequence reads: CASSQESRYEQYF. The CDR3, as DNA: TGCGCCAGCAGCCAAGAATCCCGATACGAGCAGTACTTC.

As concerns this clonotype: Compared with germline, one end of the junction differs, possibly owing to a read error. This chain connects TRBV7-2 to TRBJ2-3, with 9 bases identical to TRBD2. Germline CDR1 and CDR2: SGHTA and FQGNSA. The CDR3 runs to 16 residues. CDR3 sequence: CASSLLREGPTDTQYF. The CDR3 DNA follows: TGCGCCAGCAGTTTATTGCGGGAGGGCCCGACAGATACGCAGTATTTT.

This clonotype was counted many times. The rearrangement uses TRBV12-3 or TRBV12-4 and TRBJ2-1; TRBD1 is a possible D gene (6 bases). The CDR3 spans 14 residues. V shed 7 bases and J shed 0 bases, with 10 bases lying between them. CDR3 loop: CASNTGSSYNEQFF. CDR3 coding DNA: TGTGCCAGCAATACAGGGAGCTCCTACAATGAGCAGTTCTTC.

This chain connects TRBV10-3 to TRBJ2-1; D is ambiguous. The germline gives CDR1 ENHRY, CDR2 SYGVKD. V was shortened by 6 bases and J by 4 bases, with 13 bases between the two germline ends. This CDR3 has 14 amino acids. CDR3 amino acids: CAISPTNSYNEQFF. The CDR3 DNA is TGTGCCATCAGCCCTACCAACTCTTACAATGAGCAGTTCTTC.

This clonotype was seen a few times. This chain links TRBV13 with TRBJ2-6; the D gene is possibly TRBD1 (5 bases). With 5 bases removed from V and 2 bases from J, the gap between germline ends came to 16 bases. The CDR3 contains 17 residues. Germline V gene sequence: CDR1 PRHDT, CDR2 FYEKMQ (reference sequence). CDR3 protein: CASSPKGIQTGANVLTF. The CDR3 nucleotides are TGTGCCAGCAGCCCAAAGGGGATCCAAACTGGGGCCAACGTCCTGACTTTC.

J is TRBJ2-7 and V is TRBV4-1; TRBD2 is a possible D gene (7 bases). The CDR3 extends over 14 amino acids. Per germline, CDR1 MGHRA and CDR2 YSYEKL. V lost 1 base and J 6 bases, leaving 13 bases between the germline ends. The CDR3 DNA reads TGCGCCAGCAGCCAAGTCGCCGGGGGGCCCGAGCAGTACTTC. It encodes CASSQVAGGPEQYF.

In its sample, this clonotype was seen a few times. The chain joins TRBV20-1 to TRBJ2-7, with D possibly TRBD2 on 5 matching bases. The germline V and J ends were trimmed by 0 bases and 0 bases, with 18 bases remaining between them. Germline CDR1 reads DFQATT; CDR2 reads SNEGSKA (reference sequence). The CDR3 has 17 amino acids. The CDR3 coding sequence is TGCAGTGCTAGAGATGTCGCGGCGGGTATGAGCTCCTACGAGCAGTACTTC. Protein: CSARDVAAGMSSYEQYF.

This clonotype came up many times. This CDR3 is CASSSGVNSNQPQHF. CDR3 nucleotides: TGTGCCAGCAGCTCCGGAGTAAATAGCAATCAGCCCCAGCATTTT. The chain recombines TRBV7-9 with TRBJ1-5; D gene ambiguous. CDR1 is SEHNR and CDR2 is FQNEAQ in the germline V gene (reference sequence). V dropped 4 bases and J dropped 0 bases, with 10 bases sitting between them. The CDR3 has 15 amino acids. The full variable domain, completed using reference TRBV7-9 and TRBJ1-5, is DTGVSQNPRHKITKRGQNVTFRCDPISEHNRLYWYRQTLGQGPEFLTYFQNEAQLEKSRLLSDRFSAERPKGSFSTLEIQRTEQGDSAMYLCASSSGVNSNQPQHFGDGTRLSIL.

Note on this clonotype: The conserved closing phenylalanine or tryptophan is absent in this CDR3, likely reflecting a read error. The rearrangement joins TRBV5-6 to TRBJ1-1; D is unresolved. Germline V gives CDR1 SGHDT, CDR2 YYEEEE. The CDR3 has 12 residues. Trimming took 1 base from V and 4 from J, leaving 5 bases between them. As DNA, the CDR3 is TGTGCCAGCAGCTTGCGTCTCACTGAAGCTTTCCTT. The encoded protein is CASSLRLTEAFL.

The V and J genes are TRBV19 and TRBJ2-7, with 12 nucleotides matching TRBD2. The germline CDR1 and CDR2 sequences are LNHDA and SQIVND (reference sequence). The V segment lost 11 bases and the J segment 6 bases; nucleotides outside the gene matches: 11. The CDR3 covers 14 residues. CDR3 in DNA: TGTGCCTCCAAGAGACTAGCGGGAGCCGTCGAGCAGTACTTC. Its translation is CASKRLAGAVEQYF.

This clonotype was recorded at least ten times. The chain is built from TRBV29-1 and TRBJ2-3; the D is unclear. The CDR3 runs to 12 residues. Trimming took off 3 bases at V and 3 bases at J, with 7 bases between the two ends. Germline CDR1 SQVTM, CDR2 ANQGSEA. CDR3 sequence (DNA): TGCAGCGTTGAGAAGAGGACAGATACGCAGTATTTT. As protein: CSVEKRTDTQYF.